Listed below are T cell receptor beta chains from one sample, sequenced in a study of blood T cell repertoires in COVID-19. TCRdb's copy holds only in-frame clones and misses some; the assay was immunoSEQ multiplex PCR. The sample has 200,000 or so clones, approximately 82% seen once. Sequencing was done on a sample of peripheral blood. These receptors originate from a human donor with acute or convalescent COVID-19. The donor label of this sample is uncertain. CDR3s include the opening cysteine and the closing phenylalanine or tryptophan.

>TRBV5-1|TRBJ1-2
CASSFYTIANYGYTF
>TRBV11-3|TRBJ2-2
CASSLGTSGSRDTGELFF
>TRBV5-1|TRBJ1-3
CASSFSGQGGNTIYF
>TRBV5-1|TRBJ1-1
CASSLVPTGKYEAFF
>TRBV7-3|TRBJ2-7
CATFPYEQYF
>TRBV6-2/TRBV6-3|TRBJ2-1
CASSVTSLEQFF
>TRBV20-1|TRBJ1-1
CSASTDRGLVAFF
>TRBV3-1/TRBV3-2|TRBJ2-5
CASSTRGGRIQETQYF
>TRBV19|TRBJ1-1
CASSPLPPNTEAFF
>TRBV24-1|TRBJ2-1
CATSDPGTSPPNEQFF
>TRBV10-3|TRBJ1-2
CAISLRGNYGYTF
>TRBV5-1|TRBJ1-4
CASSPGTGLNEKLFF
>TRBV5-1|TRBJ2-5
CASSLGSSGKQETQYF
>TRBV10-1|TRBJ2-3
CASSEGLAGSADTQYF
>TRBV18|TRBJ2-1
CASSPPGLANNEQFF
>TRBV7-2|TRBJ2-7
CASSLTSGRSNSYEQYF
>TRBV28|TRBJ2-5
CASSGGGSGRAETQYF
>TRBV12-3/TRBV12-4|TRBJ1-5
CAGGQLNQPQHF
>TRBV11-2|TRBJ2-6
CASSPRGAGSGANVLTF
>TRBV5-4|TRBJ2-7
CASSLIGGSSYEQYF
>TRBV5-5|TRBJ2-3
CASNEGRRLAETDTQYF
>TRBV18|TRBJ1-1
CASSLGQVTEAFF
>TRBV29-1|TRBJ1-2
CSETRTVNYGYTF
>TRBV6-5|TRBJ2-5
CASSYSPTSARETQYF
>TRBV28|TRBJ2-1
CASSSRGREQFF
>TRBV24-1|TRBJ1-2
CATAGGEGPRYGYTF
>TRBV3-1/TRBV3-2|TRBJ1-4
CASSQMTGFNEKLFF
>TRBV6-5|TRBJ1-5
CASGAGTGGEPQHF
>TRBV10-3|TRBJ1-2
CAIHPGQLNYGYTF
>TRBV19|TRBJ2-3
CASSISGALGQDTQYF
>TRBV19|TRBJ2-1
CASSALPLGASGSRYEQFF
>TRBV11-2|TRBJ1-1
CASSPYEGKGAFF
>TRBV5-1|TRBJ1-1
CASSLTGGGRTEAFF
>TRBV15|TRBJ2-7
CATSREKSGRAHEQYF
>TRBV30|TRBJ1-5
CAWGTGNQPQHF
>TRBV5-1|TRBJ2-1
CASSLGPTGDNEQFF
>TRBV18|TRBJ2-4
CASSPEGASIQYF
>TRBV18|TRBJ2-1
CASSPPSGFNEQFF
>TRBV7-9|TRBJ2-3
CASSFSGSADTQYF
>TRBV19|TRBJ1-2
CASSIDTESYGGYTF
>TRBV6-1|TRBJ2-4
CASSEGTSGYIQYF
>TRBV28|TRBJ1-5
CASSSGGFNQPQHF
>TRBV2|TRBJ2-2
CASSERVTGELFF
>TRBV28|TRBJ2-3
CASSTRDRGRRGTDTQYF
>TRBV9|TRBJ2-5
CASSVASRGAQETQYF
>TRBV21-1|TRBJ2-7
CASRPGTGAYEQYF
>TRBV9|TRBJ2-3
CASSLGQLGGTDTQYF
>TRBV10-3|TRBJ1-6
CAITGERNSPLHF
>TRBV4-3|TRBJ2-7
CASSQDVASGRSYEQYF
>TRBV15|TRBJ2-5
CATSRDPGGGKTQYF
>TRBV5-5|TRBJ1-2
CASSPWFPQLEGYGYTF
>TRBV5-5|TRBJ2-6
CASSLRETGDSGANVLTF
>TRBV6-5|TRBJ1-5
CASSGTVNQPQHF
>TRBV19|TRBJ2-2
CASSIDPVAGGELFF
>TRBV19|TRBJ1-2
CASSMNRESSGYTF